The sample holds a few counts of the clone carrying this TCR beta chain. The CDR3 covers 13 residues. Trimming took 5 bases from V and 1 from J, leaving 8 bases between them. CDR1 SNHLY and CDR2 FYNNEI come from the germline V gene. Method: immunoSEQ multiplex PCR; TCRdb's copy keeps in-frame clones and lacks some. Of about 59,000 clones in the sample, around 93% are singletons; the top ten hold 4.2%. This sample was taken from a study of technical replicates of blood from a handful of donors. The receptor comes from a human donor in good health. Some clones in this sample may be carry-over from other donors' samples. The chain couples TRBV2 to TRBJ1-2; no definite D call. Sequencing was done on a sample of PBMCs. CDR3: CASSSTNNYGYTF. DNA of the CDR3: TGTGCCAGCAGTTCGACAAATAACTATGGCTACACCTTC.